The 9 T cell receptor beta chains below come from one sample, sequenced in a study of CD8+ T cells in alopecia areata. Investigators isolated RNA and reverse transcribed it into cDNA to act as the sequencing template. The assay was immunoSEQ multiplex PCR, and TCRdb's table has in-frame clones only and misses some. Altogether some 170,000 clones are present, just over 65% being singletons, with the ten largest covering about an eighth. Specimen: CD8+ T cells sorted from blood, collected at week 0. These receptor sequences come from a human donor with alopecia areata.

This clone was counted between two and nine times. The rearrangement uses TRBV2 and TRBJ1-4; unclear D gene. The CDR3 is made up of 11 amino acids. Germline V gene sequence: CDR1 SNHLY, CDR2 FYNNEI. Deletions cut 7 bases from V and 10 bases from J, with 10 bases between. This CDR3 reads CASNLGGKLFF. Written as DNA, the CDR3 is TGTGCCAGCAACCTTGGCGGAAAACTGTTTTTT.

This chain uses TRBV12-5 with TRBJ2-5, with 7 bases identical to TRBD1. CDR3 size: 17 residues. CDR1 and CDR2 (germline): LGHNT, FRNRAP. V was pared by 7 bases and J by 1 base, with 15 bases of the junction left unmatched. The CDR3 DNA reads as TGTGCTAGTGCCCTTAATCCGGGACAGAGTATCCAAGAGACCCAGTACTTC. Translation gives CASALNPGQSIQETQYF.

The chain is built from TRBV6-5 and TRBJ2-5, with D perhaps matching TRBD2 (5 bases). The CDR3 contains 14 residues. V lost 5 bases to trimming and J lost 4 bases, with 14 bases between them. The germline V gene has CDR1 MNHEY and CDR2 SVGAGI. The CDR3 DNA sequence: TGTGCCAGCAGTCCTACCTCCGGGGTAGAGACCCAGTACTTC. Translating it yields CASSPTSGVETQYF.

The chain is built from TRBV27 and TRBJ2-7; no definite D call. The germline V and J ends were trimmed by 5 bases and 3 bases, with 11 bases remaining between them. The germline V gene encodes CDR1 MNHEY and CDR2 SMNVEV (reference sequence). The CDR3 totals 13 residues. As DNA, the CDR3 is TGTGCCAGCAGTCCTATCAACGACTACGAGCAGTACTTC. Protein: CASSPINDYEQYF.

This clone was recorded only once. The chain recombines TRBV15 with TRBJ2-7, with 7 nucleotides matching TRBD1. The CDR3 loop spans 14 amino acids. Germline values: CDR1 LNHNV, CDR2 YYDKDF (reference sequence). J gave up 2 bases and V 1 base, and 2 bases lay outside the gene matches. The CDR3 spells CATSRVGTAYEQYF. The CDR3 nucleotides are TGTGCCACCAGCAGAGTGGGGACAGCCTACGAGCAGTACTTC.

The chain recombines TRBV6-1 with TRBJ1-1; TRBD1 matches 7 bases. V was pared by 7 bases and J by 12 bases, with 5 bases of the junction left unmatched. CDR1 and CDR2 from the germline V gene are MNHNS and SASEGT. This CDR3 has 10 residues. This CDR3 reads CASMTGKTFF. In nucleotides, the CDR3 is TGTGCCAGCATGACAGGGAAGACTTTCTTT.

The V gene is TRBV2, the J gene TRBJ2-7; D is possibly TRBD2 (6 bases). CDR3 length: 14 residues. Trimming left V 4 bases short and J 0 bases short, with 10 bases between. CDR1 and CDR2 from the germline V gene are SNHLY and FYNNEI. CDR3 loop: CASSGDLSSYEQYF. DNA for the CDR3: TGTGCCAGCAGTGGGGACTTAAGCTCCTACGAGCAGTACTTC.

The chain couples TRBV7-9 to TRBJ1-1; a possible D gene is TRBD1 (6 bases). CDR1 SEHNR and CDR2 FQNEAQ come from the germline V gene (reference sequence). Trimming took off 5 bases at V and 1 base at J, with 14 bases between the two ends. CDR3 size: 15 residues. CDR3: CASSPRDTRNTEAFF. The CDR3 nucleotides read TGTGCCAGCAGCCCCAGGGACACTAGGAACACTGAAGCTTTCTTT.

The genes are TRBV2 and TRBJ1-2, with D perhaps matching TRBD1 (6 bases). The CDR3 runs to 16 residues. V was shortened by 5 bases and J by 0 bases, with 16 bases between the two germline ends. Germline V CDR1 and CDR2: SNHLY, FYNNEI. CDR3 sequence reads: CASSFRRTEANYGYTF. The CDR3 DNA is TGTGCCAGCAGTTTCCGAAGGACAGAGGCTAACTATGGCTACACCTTC.